The sequence of this T cell receptor beta chain was determined in a study of shared clonotypes between healthy human individuals. Study summary: A few men and two women, aged 18 to 49, were donors.

Splitting of each subset's genomic DNA was done evenly across several immunoSEQ plates. Replicate PCRs run on sorted subsets employed 150 to 250 ng DNA, 30,000 to 35,000 T cell genomes. Repertoires were generated with immunoSEQ multiplex PCR, while TCRdb's copy carries only in-frame clones and drops some. The sample has 70,000 to 95,000 clones; roughly three fifths are singletons. Trimming cost V 4 bases and J 0 bases, with 19 bases left between them. Germline V lookup: CDR1 GTSNPN, CDR2 SVGIG (reference sequence). The CDR3 extends over 17 amino acids. This chain connects TRBV30 to TRBJ1-3, with D unresolved. The specimen was memory CD8+ T cells sorted from blood. Subset meaning: CD45RO+ cells pooled with CCR7-negative TemRA cells. This clonotype was sampled from a man between 25 and 39 years old in good health. CDR3 in amino acids: CAWNPKGTANSGNTIYF. The CDR3, as DNA: TGTGCCTGGAACCCAAAGGGCACGGCGAACTCTGGAAACACCATATATTTT.